This is a list of T cell receptor beta chains from one sample in a study of OX40 agonist ivuxolimab in advanced cancers. Data came from immunoSEQ multiplex PCR; TCRdb stores just in-frame clones and leaves some out. The table lists around 60,000 clones, around 90% of them singletons. The specimen comprised CD4+ or CD8+ T cells sorted from blood, sampled in a trial of the OX40 agonist ivuxolimab. The receptors originated from an adult with an advanced solid tumor such as melanoma, head and neck, liver or kidney cancer. Both conserved end residues are part of each CDR3. A D gene is named only where the DNA matches it firmly. Expanded clones are given a class, and other clones once, few, many or no size at all.

>-|TRBV7-2|-|TRBJ2-7
TGTGCCAGCAGCTTAGACGGAAATCCAGGTTACGAGCAGTACTTC
CASSLDGNPGYEQYF
>-|TRBV29-1|once|TRBJ2-1
TGCAGCGTTGAAAGAGGGGAAGGGACCGGCTACAATGAGCAGTTCTTC
CSVERGEGTGYNEQFF
>-|TRBV6-6|-|TRBJ2-7
TGTGCCAGCAGTTTCGGGACCCGGAGCTCCTACGAGCAGTACTTC
CASSFGTRSSYEQYF
>TRBD1|TRBV5-4|-|TRBJ2-2
TGTGCCAGCAGCCCACAGGGGCGCTCGAACACCGGGGAGCTGTTTTTT
CASSPQGRSNTGELFF
>-|TRBV19|-|TRBJ1-1
TGTGCCAGTAGTATAAACCCTCAGGGGTCGACTGAAGCTTTCTTT
CASSINPQGSTEAFF
>-|TRBV21-1|-|TRBJ1-1
TGTGCCAGCAGCTCCCAAAAAAAGGCCCCCCGCACTGAAGCTTTCTTT
CASSSQKKAPRTEAFF
>TRBD1|TRBV4-1|-|TRBJ2-7
TGCGCCAGCAGCTGGGGGACAGGGGGTTACGAGCAGTACTTC
CASSWGTGGYEQYF
>TRBD2|TRBV10-3|-|TRBJ2-1
TGTGCCATCAGGGATATAGCGGGATACTCCTACAATGAGCAGTTCTTC
CAIRDIAGYSYNEQFF
>TRBD2|TRBV6-6|-|TRBJ2-5
TGTGCCAGCAGTTACCCGACTAGCGGCCAAGAGACCCAGTACTTC
CASSYPTSGQETQYF
>-|TRBV29-1|-|TRBJ2-5
TGCAGCGCTGCAGGGGTTGAGACCCAGTACTTC
CSAAGVETQYF
>TRBD2|TRBV4-2|-|TRBJ2-2
TGTGCCAGCAGCCAAGATCTGCCTAGCGGGGTCGGGGAGCTGTTTTTT
CASSQDLPSGVGELFF
>-|TRBV27|-|TRBJ2-7
TGTGCCAGCAGTTTCAGCCAGAGGACCTCCTACGAGCAGTACTTC
CASSFSQRTSYEQYF
>TRBD2|TRBV27|-|TRBJ2-7
TGTGCCAGCAGTCAGACTAGCGGGAATTACGAGCAGTACTTC
CASSQTSGNYEQYF
>TRBD2|TRBV10-3|-|TRBJ2-1
TGTGCCATCGGGACTAGCAATGAGCAGTTCTTC
CAIGTSNEQFF
>TRBD1|TRBV5-4|-|TRBJ2-5
TGTGCCAGCAGCCTTGATGGACAGGGGGGCCAAGAGACCCAGTACTTC
CASSLDGQGGQETQYF
>-|TRBV6-5|-|TRBJ2-5
TGTGCCAGCAGTCTGGGGACCCAAGAGACCCAGTACTTC
CASSLGTQETQYF
>TRBD2|TRBV4-3|-|TRBJ2-3
TGCGCCAGCAGCCAAGGAGGACTAGCGGTGACTGGCACAGATACGCAGTATTTT
CASSQGGLAVTGTDTQYF
>-|TRBV7-2|once|TRBJ2-3
TGTGCCAGCAGCTTAGCTTCTGACACAGATACGCAGTATTTT
CASSLASDTDTQYF
>-|TRBV27|once|TRBJ2-1
TGTGCCAGCAGTACCTACAATGAGCAGTTCTTC
CASSTYNEQFF
>-|TRBV19|-|TRBJ1-3
TGTGCCAGTAGTAGTAACCTGGGAAACACCATATATTTT
CASSSNLGNTIYF
>TRBD2|TRBV7-2|-|TRBJ2-7
TGTGCCAGCAGCAATGGGGAAGCGGGAGTTTTCGAGCAGTACTTC
CASSNGEAGVFEQYF
>-|TRBV5-4|-|TRBJ2-7
TGTGCCAGCAGCTCGGCCACCACGGTAGTCGAGCAGTACTTC
CASSSATTVVEQYF
>-|TRBV28|-|TRBJ2-7
TGTGCCAGCAGTTCATCGGGCCGGGGACTCTACGAGCAGTACTTC
CASSSSGRGLYEQYF
>-|TRBV19|-|TRBJ2-3
TGTGCCAGTAGTATACAGGGCAGCGGATTAACAGATACGCAGTATTTT
CASSIQGSGLTDTQYF
>-|TRBV27|-|TRBJ2-7
TGTGCCAGCAGTGGCAGGGGTCCCTACGAGCAGTACTTC
CASSGRGPYEQYF